The source of this T cell receptor (beta chain) is a study of OX40 agonist ivuxolimab in advanced cancers. Clones were sequenced by immunoSEQ multiplex PCR, and TCRdb holds only the in-frame ones, with some missing. This sample has over 55,000 clones, with 75% to 90% found just once. Details on this clone: The antigen remains undetermined.

Systemic immunosuppression or a history of autoimmune disease excluded patients. Germline CDR1 SGHRS, CDR2 YFSETQ. This CDR3 comprises 15 residues. V lost 0 bases to trimming and J lost 3 bases, with 10 bases between them. Study outcomes and limitations: Determination of antigen specificity was not performed for the expanded peripheral T cells.

This TCR was sampled from an adult with an advanced solid tumor such as melanoma, head and neck, liver or kidney cancer. Sequencing used CD4+ or CD8+ T cells sorted from blood, obtained in a trial of the OX40 agonist ivuxolimab. V and J are TRBV5-1 and TRBJ2-1; D may be TRBD2 (5 bases). CDR3 sequence: CASSLDNGNYNEQFF. CDR3 DNA: TGCGCCAGCAGCTTGGATAACGGGAACTACAATGAGCAGTTCTTC.